What follows are 17 T cell receptor beta chains derived from one specimen sequenced in a study of early T cells in non-severe SARS-CoV-2 infection. MiXCR, applied by TCRdb to the 5' RACE reads, yields one record per CDR3 protein. The table has about 61,000 distinct CDR3 sequences, less than 14% seen once. The sequenced material came from whole blood. All receptors derive from an adult who was a healthcare worker with PCR-confirmed SARS-CoV-2 infection or an uninfected control (not recorded which).

This clonotype was found many times. This chain links TRBV29-1 with TRBJ2-3; the D is unclear. Looked up from germline, CDR1 is SQVTM and CDR2 is ANQGSEA. V gave up 3 bases and J gave up 7 bases, with 11 bases separating them. The CDR3 extends over 12 amino acids. The CDR3 loop is CSVEVSQNTQYF. The CDR3 DNA sequence: TGCAGCGTTGAGGTTTCCCAGAATACGCAGTATTTT.

This clonotype occurred many times. The gene calls are TRBV2 and TRBJ2-6; a possible D gene is TRBD2 (7 bases). The V gene's germline CDR1 is SNHLY and CDR2 FYNNEI. V shed 4 bases and J shed 7 bases, with 11 bases lying between them. This CDR3 has 14 amino acids. The CDR3 spells CASSVRGGANVLTF. The CDR3 bases are TGTGCCAGCAGTGTTAGGGGGGGTGCCAACGTCCTGACTTTC.

This clonotype was recorded many times. The rearrangement links TRBV5-6 to TRBJ2-3; 7 nucleotides align to TRBD1. Germline assignment: CDR1 SGHDT and CDR2 YYEEEE. This CDR3 spans 15 amino acids. The ends lost 4 bases at V and 2 bases at J; junction bases unmatched: 7. Here the CDR3 reads CASSRRTGYTDTQYF. CDR3 DNA sequence: TGTGCCAGCAGCCGCCGGACAGGCTACACAGATACGCAGTATTTT.

The chain links TRBV30 to TRBJ2-7; D not resolved. With 0 bases removed from V and 6 bases from J, the gap between germline ends came to 9 bases. Germline V gene data show CDR1 as GTSNPN and CDR2 as SVGIG (reference sequence). The CDR3 runs 12 residues. The chain's CDR3 is CAWSVAVAEQYF. The CDR3 DNA sequence: TGTGCCTGGAGTGTAGCAGTCGCCGAGCAGTACTTC.

V and J are TRBV7-9 and TRBJ2-1, with 8 bases aligning to TRBD2. The CDR3 contains 14 residues. J was trimmed by 5 bases and V by 5 bases; bases with no gene match: 5. Germline-derived CDR1 and CDR2 are SEHNR and FQNEAQ (reference sequence). The CDR3 sequence: CASSPPAGDNEQFF. Here the CDR3 DNA reads TGTGCCAGCAGCCCCCCAGCGGGGGACAATGAGCAGTTCTTC.

This clonotype was counted many times. The chain combines TRBV20-1 with TRBJ2-5; D possibly corresponds to TRBD1 (6 bases). Germline V gives CDR1 DFQATT, CDR2 SNEGSKA (reference sequence). The CDR3 is made up of 14 amino acids. V lost 1 base and J 5 bases, leaving 14 bases between the germline ends. CDR3 in amino acids: CSARAPRGWETQYF. CDR3 nucleotides: TGCAGTGCTAGAGCCCCGAGGGGGTGGGAGACCCAGTACTTC.

There are many counts of this clonotype. This chain joins TRBV6-5 and TRBJ2-3; either TRBD1 or TRBD2 may supply D (5 bases each). V gave up 2 bases and J gave up 2 bases, with 11 bases separating them. This CDR3 has 15 amino acids. Germline V gene data show CDR1 as MNHEY and CDR2 as SVGAGI. The CDR3 region is CASSYEGSHTDTQYF. The CDR3 DNA follows: TGTGCCAGCAGTTACGAGGGGAGCCACACAGATACGCAGTATTTT.

This clonotype was found many times. This chain uses TRBV7-8 with TRBJ2-7; D might be TRBD2 (6 bases). CDR3 length: 13 amino acids. CDR1 and CDR2 (germline): SGHVS, FQNEAQ. V lost 5 bases to trimming and J lost 0 bases, with 8 bases between them. The CDR3 here is CASSRGSSYEQYF. The CDR3 nucleotides read TGTGCCAGCAGCCGGGGGAGCTCCTACGAGCAGTACTTC.

This clonotype has ten or more counts. The J gene is TRBJ1-1, the V gene TRBV28, with D possibly being TRBD1 (6 bases). The V and J ends lost 7 bases and 4 bases respectively, with 13 bases between them. CDR1 MDHEN and CDR2 SYDVKM come from the germline V gene. This CDR3 comprises 13 residues. The CDR3 DNA reads TGTGCCAGCACTGGGATGGGGGCCACTGAAGCTTTCTTT. It specifies CASTGMGATEAFF.

This clonotype occurred many times. The chain couples TRBV7-9 to TRBJ2-7; D unclear. Per germline, CDR1 SEHNR and CDR2 FQNEAQ (reference sequence). V lost 5 bases to trimming and J lost 2 bases, with 7 bases between them. CDR3 length equals 12 residues. CDR3 region: CASSITTYEQYF. The CDR3 DNA reads as TGTGCCAGCAGCATCACAACCTACGAGCAGTACTTC.

The chain is built from TRBV28 and TRBJ2-7; 10 positions agree with TRBD1. V lost 7 bases, J lost 4 bases, and 7 bases stayed unmatched. Germline values: CDR1 MDHEN, CDR2 SYDVKM. CDR3 size: 14 residues. CDR3 sequence reads: CASKPPGQGYEQYF. CDR3 in DNA: TGTGCCAGCAAACCGCCGGGACAGGGGTACGAGCAGTACTTC.

This clonotype has only a few counts. One end of the junction does not line up with germline, which may come from a read error. The chain recombines TRBV12-3 or TRBV12-4 with TRBJ2-2, with D perhaps matching TRBD1 (5 bases). The CDR3 runs to 12 residues. The CDR3 nucleotides are TGTGCCAGCAGTCCCCTTCAGGGCCTGATGCTTTTT. Translated: CASSPLQGLMLF.

The chain combines TRBV5-1 with TRBJ2-2; 8 bases agree with TRBD1. The CDR3 is made up of 15 amino acids. J gave up 5 bases and V 3 bases, and 6 bases lay outside the gene matches. Per the germline V gene, CDR1 is SGHRS and CDR2 is YFSETQ. The CDR3 DNA sequence: TGCGCCAGCAGCTCGCAGGGGGCCTGGACCGGGGAGCTGTTTTTT. It codes for CASSSQGAWTGELFF.

This clonotype was seen at least ten times. The chain links TRBV5-1 to TRBJ1-5; D unclear. The germline V gene encodes CDR1 SGHRS and CDR2 YFSETQ. The CDR3 contains 13 residues. The V and J ends lost 0 bases and 9 bases respectively, with 10 bases between them. CDR3 protein: CASSLEGDRPQHF. The CDR3 DNA reads TGCGCCAGCAGCTTGGAGGGTGATCGGCCCCAGCATTTT.

This clonotype was recorded a few times. This sequence joins TRBV19 and TRBJ2-2, with D possibly matching TRBD1 (6 bases). Germline assignment: CDR1 LNHDA and CDR2 SQIVND (reference sequence). The ends were cut back, 4 bases at V and 2 bases at J, with 20 bases in the middle. CDR3 length: 18 amino acids. The CDR3 sequence is CASSTRTAGDKNTGELFF. The CDR3 DNA reads as TGTGCCAGTAGTACACGGACAGCCGGAGACAAAAACACCGGGGAGCTGTTTTTT.

The CDR3 DNA reads TGTGCCAGCAGCCCCCGGTACCTTGAAAAACTGTTTTTT. It encodes CASSPRYLEKLFF. The V gene is TRBV7-9, the J gene TRBJ1-4; no reliable D call. The CDR3 is 13 amino acids. Per germline, CDR1 SEHNR and CDR2 FQNEAQ (reference sequence). The ends were cut back, 5 bases at V and 7 bases at J, with 11 bases in the middle.

This clonotype was seen at least ten times. V gene TRBV15 combines with J gene TRBJ2-7; no clear D. Deletions cut 3 bases from V and 0 bases from J, with 9 bases between. Germline V gives CDR1 LNHNV, CDR2 YYDKDF (reference sequence). CDR3 size: 14 residues. The CDR3 DNA sequence: TGTGCCACCAGCAGTCGGGTTAGCTCCTACGAGCAGTACTTC. Protein product: CATSSRVSSYEQYF.